These 21 T cell receptor beta chains originate from one sample sequenced in a study of spatial heterogeneity in lung cancer. Time point meaning: sample taken at primary tumor resection. No cells were sorted before sequencing. The whole RNA sequenced was extracted from tumor, nontumor lung or frozen PBMC. TCRdb re-derived calls from the 5' RACE reads in MiXCR, one entry per CDR3 protein. The sample shows about 14,000 distinct CDR3 sequences, 10% of them seen only once. Sequences were derived from PBMCs, sampled at surgery. The receptors shown here come from a male donor with early-stage non-small cell lung cancer.

This clonotype was counted many times. The chain is built from TRBV5-1 and TRBJ2-3; 11 bases are shared with TRBD2. CDR3 length: 16 residues. V was pared by 0 bases and J by 1 base, with 1 base of the junction left unmatched. Germline values: CDR1 SGHRS, CDR2 YFSETQ. CDR3 loop: CASSLGLAGRTDTQYF. As DNA, the CDR3 is TGCGCCAGCAGCTTGGGACTAGCGGGACGCACAGATACGCAGTATTTT.

This clonotype is deemed medium-sized (0.01 to 0.1%). The rearrangement uses TRBV2 and TRBJ2-7; D perhaps matches TRBD1 (6 bases). The V end was cut by 3 bases, the J end by 8 bases, with 11 bases between. The length of the CDR3 is 12 residues. Germline CDR1 reads SNHLY; CDR2 reads FYNNEI. In nucleotides, the CDR3 is TGTGCCAGCAGTGAGTGGGACAACAAGCAGTACTTC. It translates to CASSEWDNKQYF.

This clonotype was picked up many times. The rearrangement joins TRBV5-6 to TRBJ2-7; D is possibly TRBD2 (5 bases). This CDR3 is built from 14 residues. V was cut by 1 base and J by 6 bases, with 14 bases left in between. The V gene's germline CDR1 is SGHDT and CDR2 YYEEEE. The CDR3 sequence: CASSLYRGLSEQYF. CDR3 DNA sequence: TGTGCCAGCAGCTTGTATCGGGGTTTGAGCGAGCAGTACTTC.

This clonotype was seen repeatedly, ten times or more. V is TRBV6-5 and J is TRBJ2-1; TRBD2 agrees at 9 bases. There are 19 residues in the CDR3. CDR1 and CDR2 (germline): MNHEY, SVGAGI. V shed 0 bases and J 4 bases; nucleotides not matched to a gene: 13. CDR3 in DNA: TGTGCCAGCAGTTACTCCGGAGTTAGCGGGAGATTGGCGTACAATGAGCAGTTCTTC. It encodes CASSYSGVSGRLAYNEQFF.

This clonotype was detected many times. This rearrangement joins TRBV7-2 to TRBJ2-3; weak D call: TRBD2 (5 bases). Deletions cut 1 base from V and 1 base from J, with 12 bases between. In germline, CDR1 is SGHTA, CDR2 FQGNSA. The CDR3 extends over 16 amino acids. The CDR3 DNA is TGTGCCAGCAGCTTAGTCCGGACTGTTGGCACAGATACGCAGTATTTT. Translation gives CASSLVRTVGTDTQYF.

The table lists this clonotype with many counts. The genes are TRBV7-8 and TRBJ2-3; D perhaps matches TRBD2 (5 bases). Trimming stripped 5 bases from V and 6 bases from J, with 15 bases between. CDR1 and CDR2 from the germline V gene are SGHVS and FQNEAQ. The CDR3 has 14 amino acids. The CDR3: CASSRGAIGDTQYF. In DNA form, the CDR3 reads TGTGCCAGCAGCCGGGGAGCGATAGGTGATACGCAGTATTTT.

This clonotype was detected ten times or more. The gene calls are TRBV29-1 and TRBJ2-6; no reliable D call. The CDR3 extends over 13 amino acids. The V and J ends lost 4 bases and 0 bases respectively, with 4 bases between them. Germline CDR1 and CDR2: SQVTM and ANQGSEA. CDR3 coding DNA: TGCAGCGTTGTGGACTCTGGGGCCAACGTCCTGACTTTC. This translates into CSVVDSGANVLTF.

This clonotype was detected a few times. CDR3 nucleotides: TGTGCCAGCAGTCATAGGAGAGAGACCCAGTACTTC. It specifies CASSHRRETQYF. The chain has TRBV28 and TRBJ2-5; D is unclear. V lost 5 bases, J lost 4 bases, and 8 bases lay in between. CDR3 length: 12 amino acids. Germline V lookup: CDR1 MDHEN, CDR2 SYDVKM.

This clonotype was observed at least ten times. The chain carries TRBV18 and TRBJ2-7, with D possibly matching TRBD2 (5 bases). The CDR3 runs 14 residues. V was pared by 2 bases and J by 0 bases, with 8 bases between. Germline V gives CDR1 KGHSH, CDR2 LQKENI. CDR3 sequence (DNA): TGTGCCAGCTCACCAGAGGGATTCTCCTACGAGCAGTACTTC. Residues: CASSPEGFSYEQYF.

This clonotype was observed at least ten times. J is TRBJ2-2 and V is TRBV20-1, with D possibly matching TRBD2 (6 bases). Per the germline V gene, CDR1 is DFQATT and CDR2 is SNEGSKA (reference sequence). V lost 0 bases and J lost 6, with 8 bases in between. The CDR3 runs 13 residues. The CDR3 nucleotides are TGCAGTGCTAGAGATTGGGGGGCCGGGGAGCTGTTTTTT. Protein: CSARDWGAGELFF.

This clonotype was seen ten or more times. This sequence joins TRBV3-1 and TRBJ1-2; D is unclear. V gave up 0 bases and J gave up 5 bases, with 10 bases separating them. The germline gives CDR1 LGHDT, CDR2 YNNKEL (reference sequence). This CDR3 contains 14 residues. The CDR3 nucleotides are TGTGCCAGCAGCCAAGATGAAGGGTCTTATGGCTACACCTTC. It is translated as CASSQDEGSYGYTF.

In this sample, this clonotype turned up many times. The chain recombines TRBV20-1 with TRBJ2-1; 9 positions match TRBD2. The CDR3 runs 16 residues. The germline V gene encodes CDR1 DFQATT and CDR2 SNEGSKA (reference sequence). V lost 2 bases and J lost 0; bases outside the gene matches: 5. The CDR3 bases are TGCAGTGCTAGACTAGCGGGAAGGAGCTCCTACAATGAGCAGTTCTTC. Translated, it gives CSARLAGRSSYNEQFF.

This clonotype has at least ten counts. This sequence joins TRBV20-1 and TRBJ2-3; D not certain. Germline CDR1 is DFQATT and CDR2 is SNEGSKA (reference sequence). Trimming removed 0 bases from V and 4 bases from J, with 11 bases in between. This CDR3 comprises 14 residues. CDR3 loop: CSARDPRVPDTQYF. The CDR3 DNA follows: TGCAGTGCTAGAGATCCGAGAGTACCAGATACGCAGTATTTT.

This clonotype was counted a few times. One base away lies a much larger clone, so this may be a sequencing read error. The chain combines TRBV19 with TRBJ1-5; D not resolved. Germline CDR1 LNHDA, CDR2 SQIVND (reference sequence). Trimming pared 5 bases from V and 1 base from J, leaving 15 bases between. CDR3 length: 16 amino acids. The DNA for the CDR3 is TGTGCCAGTAGTTCCTCGGACTGGGGAAGCAATCAGCCCCAGCATTTT. Translation: CASSSSDWGSNQPQHF. Supplemented by reference TRBV19 and TRBJ1-5, the full variable domain reads DGGITQSPKYLFRKEGQNVTLSCEQNLNHDAMYWYRQDPGQGLRLIYYSQIVNDFQKGDIAEGYSVSREKKESFPLTVTSAQKNPTAFYLCASSSSDWGSNQPQHFGDGTRLSIL.

In its sample, this clonotype is medium-sized. V is TRBV27 and J is TRBJ2-1, with D possibly being TRBD2 (6 bases). The CDR3 runs to 16 residues. V was clipped by 5 bases and J by 6 bases, with 20 bases between them. Per germline, CDR1 MNHEY and CDR2 SMNVEV (reference sequence). CDR3 DNA: TGTGCCAGCAGTCCCCCCGATGGTAGCGGTACCAATGAGCAGTTCTTC. Its protein is CASSPPDGSGTNEQFF.

The chain is built from TRBV29-1 and TRBJ2-3; 9 bases map to TRBD2. CDR3 size: 13 residues. The V gene end was trimmed by 6 bases and the J gene end by 6 bases; junction bases not matched to a gene: 7. Germline CDR1 is SQVTM and CDR2 is ANQGSEA. The CDR3: CSVGRAGGDTQYF. Here the CDR3 DNA reads TGCAGCGTCGGACGGGCGGGAGGGGATACGCAGTATTTT.

This clonotype was seen at least ten times. This chain links TRBV6-1 with TRBJ1-2; TRBD1 is a possible D gene (5 bases). The germline CDR1 and CDR2 sequences are MNHNS and SASEGT. This CDR3 region has 15 residues. Trimming left V 2 bases short and J 4 bases short, with 14 bases between. The CDR3, as DNA: TGTGCCAGCAGTGAAAAGTGGCAGGGACTCTATGGCTACACCTTC. This sequence encodes CASSEKWQGLYGYTF.

This clonotype is medium-sized (0.01 to 0.1%) by share. As DNA, the CDR3 is TGTGCCTGGAGTGCCCAAGAAGGGCCCCAGCATTTT. It encodes CAWSAQEGPQHF. The chain uses TRBV30 and TRBJ1-5, with unresolved D. Trimming took off 1 base at V and 9 bases at J, with 10 bases between the two ends. From germline, CDR1 is GTSNPN and CDR2 SVGIG (reference sequence). The CDR3 runs 12 residues.

There are many counts of this clonotype. V is TRBV5-5 and J is TRBJ1-5; tentative D call: TRBD1 (5 bases). The ends were cut back, 4 bases at V and 4 bases at J, with 18 bases in the middle. Germline V gene sequence: CDR1 SGHKS, CDR2 YYEKEE (reference sequence). There are 16 residues in the CDR3. For the CDR3, the DNA is TGTGCCAGCAGCCCCCCGGGACTTCCGCCGAATCAGCCCCAGCATTTT. The encoded protein is CASSPPGLPPNQPQHF.

This clonotype was detected ten times or more. The chain carries TRBV6-1 and TRBJ2-1; D is possibly TRBD2 (6 bases). Germline V lookup: CDR1 MNHNS, CDR2 SASEGT. V was clipped by 5 bases and J by 5 bases, with 16 bases between them. The CDR3 has 15 amino acids. Here the CDR3 reads CASSPHVGGDNEQFF. The CDR3 DNA follows: TGTGCCAGCAGTCCTCACGTGGGGGGTGACAATGAGCAGTTCTTC.

This clonotype was seen ten or more times. The chain recombines TRBV2 with TRBJ1-5, with 7 bases fitting TRBD1. This CDR3 is 14 amino acids long. The V gene's germline CDR1 is SNHLY and CDR2 FYNNEI. With 4 bases clipped from V and 7 bases from J, the junction kept 7 bases outside the gene matches. CDR3 protein: CASSGPTGVQPQHF. In nucleotides, the CDR3 is TGTGCCAGCAGTGGACCAACAGGGGTCCAGCCCCAGCATTTT.